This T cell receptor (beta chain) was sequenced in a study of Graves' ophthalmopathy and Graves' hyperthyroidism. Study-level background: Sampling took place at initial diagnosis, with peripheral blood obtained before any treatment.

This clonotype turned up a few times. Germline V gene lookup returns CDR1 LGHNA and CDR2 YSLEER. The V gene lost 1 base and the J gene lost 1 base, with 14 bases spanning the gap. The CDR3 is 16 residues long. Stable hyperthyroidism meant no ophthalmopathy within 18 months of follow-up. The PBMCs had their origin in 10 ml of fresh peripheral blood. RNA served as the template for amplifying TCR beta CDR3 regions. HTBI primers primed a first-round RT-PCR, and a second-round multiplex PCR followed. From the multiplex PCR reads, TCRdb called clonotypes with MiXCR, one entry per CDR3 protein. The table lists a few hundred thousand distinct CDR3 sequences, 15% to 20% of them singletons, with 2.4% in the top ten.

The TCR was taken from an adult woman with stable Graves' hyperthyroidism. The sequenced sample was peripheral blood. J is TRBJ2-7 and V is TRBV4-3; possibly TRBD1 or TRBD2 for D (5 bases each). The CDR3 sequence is CASSQALGTGSYEQYF. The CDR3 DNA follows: TGCGCCAGCAGCCAAGCGCTCGGGACGGGGTCCTACGAGCAGTACTTC.